A selection of T cell receptor beta chains follows, all from one sample in a study of Ad26.COV2.S vaccination and SARS-CoV-2 variants. Data came from immunoSEQ multiplex PCR; TCRdb stores just in-frame clones and leaves some out. The sample yields 350,000 to 550,000 clones, 89% seen once. Sample: peripheral blood, taken in a trial of Ad26.COV2.S vaccine versus placebo. These receptors all stem from a person between 18 and 59 years old who received the Ad26.COV2.S COVID-19 vaccine or a placebo. CDR3s include the opening cysteine and the closing phenylalanine or tryptophan. A D gene is named only where the DNA matches it firmly. Clone sizes are given selectively: once, few, many, or a class where the clone is expanded.

abundance | j_gene | v_gene | d_gene | CDR3nt | CDR3aa
. | TRBJ1-4 | TRBV19 | . | TGTGCCAGTAGTCCAAGACCCCAGGGTAGGACTAATGAAAAACTGTTTTTT | CASSPRPQGRTNEKLFF
. | TRBJ2-1 | TRBV2 | . | TGTGCCAGCGGGAAGGAGACGGACAATGAGCAGTTCTTC | CASGKETDNEQFF
. | TRBJ2-7 | TRBV6-5 | . | TGTGCCAGCAGGATTGACCACGAAGGCGAGCAGTACTTC | CASRIDHEGEQYF
. | TRBJ1-3 | TRBV11-2 | . | TGTGCCAGCAGCTTATCGAGGACACTCTCTGGAAACACCATATATTTT | CASSLSRTLSGNTIYF
. | TRBJ1-4 | TRBV19 | . | TGTGCCAGTAGTCGGGCAGGCCAGCCTAATGAAAAACTGTTTTTT | CASSRAGQPNEKLFF
. | TRBJ2-1 | TRBV2 | . | TGTGCCAGCACCGAAGGAGCGGACAATGAGCAGTTCTTC | CASTEGADNEQFF
. | TRBJ1-1 | TRBV7-2 | . | TGTGCCAGCAGCTTAGCAAGGCTGGTGGGGACTGAAGCTTTCTTT | CASSLARLVGTEAFF
few | TRBJ1-2 | TRBV9 | . | TGTGCCAGCAGCGGACAGCTCTATGGCTACACCTTC | CASSGQLYGYTF
. | TRBJ2-3 | TRBV5-1 | . | TGCGCCAGCAGCTTACAGGGCGTGGGCACAGATACGCAGTATTTT | CASSLQGVGTDTQYF
. | TRBJ2-5 | TRBV5-1 | TRBD1 | TGCGCCAGCAGCCCCACACAGGGGGAGACCCAGTACTTC | CASSPTQGETQYF
. | TRBJ2-7 | TRBV5-4 | . | TGTGCCAGCAGTAAGGGGCAGGCGTACGAGCAGTACTTC | CASSKGQAYEQYF
. | TRBJ1-6 | TRBV6-5 | . | TGTGCCAGCAGTTACTCAGGTTGGAGGGCGAGATCACCCCTCCACTTT | CASSYSGWRARSPLHF
. | TRBJ2-5 | TRBV2 | . | TGTGCCAGCGCAACAAGCCCTTTTGGCGGGATCCAAGAGACCCAGTACTTC | CASATSPFGGIQETQYF
. | TRBJ1-4 | TRBV4-3 | . | TGCGCCAGCAGCCAAGATGGGCAGCCTAATGAAAAACTGTTTTTT | CASSQDGQPNEKLFF
. | TRBJ2-7 | TRBV5-1 | . | TGCGCCAGCAGCTTGGAGGCACAGATCCCCTACGAGCAGTACTTC | CASSLEAQIPYEQYF
. | TRBJ1-2 | TRBV25-1 | TRBD1 | TGTGCCAGCAGTGAATCAGGCAGGGGGCGAGGCTACACCTTC | CASSESGRGRGYTF
. | TRBJ2-1 | TRBV5-4 | . | TGTGCCAGCAGCTCCCGGGACTCATACAATGAGCAGTTCTTC | CASSSRDSYNEQFF